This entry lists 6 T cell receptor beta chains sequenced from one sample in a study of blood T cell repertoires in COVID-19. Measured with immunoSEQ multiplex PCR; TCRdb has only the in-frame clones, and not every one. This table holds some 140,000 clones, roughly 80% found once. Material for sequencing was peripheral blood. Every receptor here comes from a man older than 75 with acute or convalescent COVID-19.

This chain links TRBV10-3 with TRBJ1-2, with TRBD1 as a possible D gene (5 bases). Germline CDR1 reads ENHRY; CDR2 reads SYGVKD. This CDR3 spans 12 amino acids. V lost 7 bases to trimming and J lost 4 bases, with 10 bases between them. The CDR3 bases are TGTGCCATCATGGGACTGTCCTATGGCTACACCTTC. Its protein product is CAIMGLSYGYTF.

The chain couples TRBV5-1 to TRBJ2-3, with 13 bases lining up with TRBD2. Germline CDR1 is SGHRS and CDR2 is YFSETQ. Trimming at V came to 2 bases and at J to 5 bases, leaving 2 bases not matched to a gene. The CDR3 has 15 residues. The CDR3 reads CASSLLAGGQDTQYF. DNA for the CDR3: TGCGCCAGCAGCTTACTAGCGGGGGGGCAAGATACGCAGTATTTT. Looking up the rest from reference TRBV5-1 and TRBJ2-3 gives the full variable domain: KAGVTQTPRYLIKTRGQQVTLSCSPISGHRSVSWYQQTPGQGLQFLFEYFSETQRNKGNFPGRFSGRQFSNSRSEMNVSTLELGDSALYLCASSLLAGGQDTQYFGPGTRLTVL.

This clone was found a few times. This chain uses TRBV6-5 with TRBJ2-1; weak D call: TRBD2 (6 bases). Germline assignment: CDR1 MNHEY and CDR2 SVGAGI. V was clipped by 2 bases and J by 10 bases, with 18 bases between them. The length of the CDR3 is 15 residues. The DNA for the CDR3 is TGTGCCAGCAGTTACGGCCTAGCGCCTCAAGGGGAGCAGTTCTTC. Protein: CASSYGLAPQGEQFF.

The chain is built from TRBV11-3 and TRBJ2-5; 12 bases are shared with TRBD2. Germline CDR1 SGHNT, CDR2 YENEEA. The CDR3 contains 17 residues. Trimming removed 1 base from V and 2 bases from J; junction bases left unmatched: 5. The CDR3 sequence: CASSLARLAGAQETQYF. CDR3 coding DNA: TGTGCCAGCAGCTTAGCCAGACTAGCGGGGGCACAAGAGACCCAGTACTTC.

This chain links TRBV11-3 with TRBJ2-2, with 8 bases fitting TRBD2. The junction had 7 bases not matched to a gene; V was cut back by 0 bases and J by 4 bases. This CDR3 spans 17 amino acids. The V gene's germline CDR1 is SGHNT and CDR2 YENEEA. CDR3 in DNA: TGTGCCAGCAGCTTAGATCTCGGGGGGGCAATCACCGGGGAGCTGTTTTTT. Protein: CASSLDLGGAITGELFF.

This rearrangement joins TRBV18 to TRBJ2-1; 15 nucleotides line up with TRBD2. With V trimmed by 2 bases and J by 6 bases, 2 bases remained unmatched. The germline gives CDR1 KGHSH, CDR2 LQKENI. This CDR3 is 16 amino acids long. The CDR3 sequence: CASSPGTSGGINEQFF. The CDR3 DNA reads TGTGCCAGCTCACCAGGGACTAGCGGGGGGATCAATGAGCAGTTCTTC.